This T cell receptor beta chain originates from a study of blood T cells in healthy people across ages. With a J-beta primer mix and a sample-barcoded 5' primer, a second PCR ran about 7 to 12 cycles. A single record per CDR3 protein comes from TCRdb applying MiXCR to the 5' RACE reads. The top ten hold under 65% of the sample, which has hundreds of thousands of distinct CDR3 sequences, approximately 51% seen once. This CDR3 spans 16 amino acids. CDR1 and CDR2 from the germline V gene are MGHRA and YSYEKL. Trimming left V 1 base short and J 5 bases short, with 15 bases between. The clonotype originates from a man aged 60-69 years in good health. Specimen: blood. The genes are TRBV4-1 and TRBJ2-1, with D maybe TRBD1 (5 bases). As DNA, the CDR3 is TGCGCCAGCAGCCAAGGTCGCGACTGGGGCCACAATGAGCAGTTCTTC. Amino acids: CASSQGRDWGHNEQFF.